The present TCR beta chain was sequenced within a study of T-cell reconstitution after alpha-beta-depleted transplantation in children (TCRdb year 2016). For context, the study as a whole: Using TCR repertoire profiling, the study followed T-cell immune reconstitution in a quantitative way in children after TCRalphabeta/CD19-depleted allogeneic hematopoietic cell transplantation.

What this sample's treatment or condition label stands for: allogeneic hematopoietic cell transplantation with graft depleted of TCRalphabeta T cells and CD19 B cells. The children who served as transplant recipients had been given grafts of TCRalphabeta/CD19-depleted allogeneic hematopoietic cells. Libraries were constructed by PCR. Sequencer: Illumina HiSeq 2500. TCR libraries were prepared with molecular barcoding, using unique molecular identifiers to normalize TCRbeta repertoire quantification. TCRdb redid the processing of the public reads, applying fastp at Q25 and MiXCR, and retained in-frame beta chains. Here each entry gathers all rows of one CDR3 protein and keeps the most common genes and DNA. The sample yields just over 950,000 distinct CDR3 sequences; 25% to 30% were counted once. The top ten clones comprise about 28% of the sample. This clonotype came up a few times. Its binding antigen is unknown. No qualities accompany the bases; no much larger clone lies one base away.

Findings and caveats that apply to the study as a whole: In some patients, the high TCRbeta diversity seen at day 60 was put down to recipient T cells and intrathymic progenitors that had survived conditioning. Over subsequent months, a decline in hyperexpanded clone frequencies was noted, and after one year, T-cell counts and TCRbeta diversity were mostly ascribed to newly produced T cells. About two months after transplant, the apparently early recovery of alphabetaT-cell counts reportedly depended on just several hundred clones that had expanded rapidly and came from non-depleted graft cells.

The germline V gene yields SGHRS for CDR1 and YFSETQ for CDR2. From the cysteine through the phenylalanine, the CDR3 covers 16 amino acids. CDR3 DNA only is kept here, 48 bases in frame from base 1. Germline trimming: 3 bases from V, 4 bases from J; junction bases outside gene matches: 8. Specimen: PBMCs, mostly from graft donor cells, collected 360 days after TCRalphabeta/CD19-depleted stem cell transplant. The clonotype originates from a boy younger than two who had a stem cell transplant for SCID, so the T cells may come from the graft donor. The V and J genes are TRBV5-1 and TRBJ2-1; 9 bases in the junction line up with TRBD2. CDR3 reads: CASSSRAGGIYNEQFF. The DNA reads TGCGCCAGCAGCTCCAGAGCGGGGGGTATTTACAATGAGCAGTTCTTC. Outside the CDR3, residues come from the reference TRBV5-1 and TRBJ2-1 proteins, so the full variable domain is: KAGVTQTPRYLIKTRGQQVTLSCSPISGHRSVSWYQQTPGQGLQFLFEYFSETQRNKGNFPGRFSGRQFSNSRSEMNVSTLELGDSALYLCASSSRAGGIYNEQFFGPGTRLTVL.